The 14 T cell receptor beta chains given below trace back to one sample, sequenced in a study of regulatory T cells in long-lasting Graves disease. The time point was: newly diagnosed GD, antithyroid drugs for less than 3 months. PBMC-derived RNA was used for the TCR library. Sequencing libraries for TCR beta were prepared with iRepertoire HTBI primers and Arm-PCR of CDR3 regions. TCRdb reanalysed the multiplex PCR reads using MiXCR and keeps one entry per CDR3 protein. The sample contains 350,000 to 450,000 distinct CDR3 sequences, 12% of which appear only once. The data also belong to a second study, concerning T cells in Graves' hyperthyroidism and ophthalmopathy.

The material was peripheral blood mononuclear cells (PBMCs), obtained at new diagnosis, from a patient treated with antithyroid drugs. These receptor sequences come from a woman under 30 with Graves disease.

This clonotype has just a few counts. This clone may be a read error of a much larger clone one base away. The chain couples TRBV12-3 or TRBV12-4 to TRBJ1-1; D is ambiguous. CDR3 size: 14 residues. The CDR3 here is CASSYPGSNTETFF. The CDR3 region has the DNA TGTGCCAGCAGTTATCCGGGATCCAACACTGAAACTTTCTTT.

This clonotype was counted between two and nine times. The chain employs TRBV7-8 and TRBJ2-2; 7 nucleotides match TRBD2. Germline trimming cut 1 base from V and 6 bases from J; bases unmatched to any gene: 5. This CDR3 is 15 amino acids long. Germline lookup yields CDR1 SGHVS and CDR2 FQNEAQ. The CDR3 coding sequence is TGTGCCAGCAGCTTAGTGGCGGGAGTCGCCGGGGAGCTGTTTTTT. It specifies CASSLVAGVAGELFF.

In its sample, this clonotype was seen many times. The chain employs TRBV12-3 or TRBV12-4 and TRBJ1-1, with a tentative D call TRBD1 (5 bases). CDR3 length equals 13 residues. Trimming removed 8 bases from V and 5 bases from J, with 15 bases in between. CDR3 sequence reads: CASGLGGRTEAFF. As DNA, the CDR3 is TGTGCCAGCGGCTTGGGGGGGAGGACTGAAGCTTTCTTT.

This clonotype was counted a few times. The chain combines TRBV29-1 with TRBJ1-2; no clear D gene. Germline CDR1 SQVTM, CDR2 ANQGSEA. The CDR3 contains 14 residues. DNA of the CDR3: TGCACCTCAGTTGAGTACGGTCCTCACTATGGCTACACCTTC. The encoded protein is CTSVEYGPHYGYTF.

This clonotype was seen a handful of times. The chain couples TRBV19 to TRBJ1-1; D might be TRBD1 (5 bases). The CDR3 spans 13 residues. The V gene lost 3 bases and the J gene lost 5 bases, with 10 bases spanning the gap. Germline V gives CDR1 LNHDA, CDR2 SQIVND (reference sequence). The DNA of the CDR3 is TGTGCCAGTAGTATGGCAGGGTGGACTGAAGCTTTCTTT. As protein: CASSMAGWTEAFF. Full variable domain (missing parts from reference TRBV19 and TRBJ1-1): DGGITQSPKYLFRKEGQNVTLSCEQNLNHDAMYWYRQDPGQGLRLIYYSQIVNDFQKGDIAEGYSVSREKKESFPLTVTSAQKNPTAFYLCASSMAGWTEAFFGQGTRLTVV.

This clonotype has at least ten counts. The chain links TRBV5-4 to TRBJ1-1, with D maybe TRBD1 (6 bases). Trimming cost V 3 bases and J 3 bases, with 18 bases left between them. This CDR3 is 16 amino acids long. From germline, CDR1 is SGHNT and CDR2 YYREEE (reference sequence). The CDR3 reads CASSSLGAPEHTEAFF. CDR3 sequence (DNA): TGTGCCAGCAGCTCTTTGGGGGCGCCGGAGCACACTGAAGCTTTCTTT.

This clonotype was observed a few times. CDR3 nucleotides: TGCAGCGTTTTGGAACAGAATAGTGGGCAGTACTTC. It is translated as CSVLEQNSGQYF. This chain joins TRBV29-1 and TRBJ2-7; the D is unclear. CDR3 size: 12 residues. Germline CDR1 SQVTM, CDR2 ANQGSEA. Trimming pared 5 bases from V and 9 bases from J, leaving 17 bases between.

With respect to this clonotype: Because the CDR3's place on the DNA is in doubt, the DNA is left out and the CDR3 is given as listed by TCRdb. This chain links TRBV6-2 or TRBV6-3 with TRBJ1-3. The CDR3 is 16 residues long, counting both termini. Germline CDR1 is MNHEY and CDR2 is SVGEGT. The CDR3 reads CASSYSRWASGNTVYF.

V and J are TRBV5-1 and TRBJ2-2; D uncertain. The ends were cut back, 1 base at V and 0 bases at J, with 7 bases in the middle. This CDR3 comprises 15 residues. CDR1 and CDR2 from the germline V gene are SGHRS and YFSETQ. Here the CDR3 reads CASSLRTTNTGELFF. Here the CDR3 DNA reads TGCGCCAGCAGCTTGCGGACCACGAACACCGGGGAGCTGTTTTTT.

This clonotype was observed at least ten times. The rearrangement links TRBV2 to TRBJ2-3; D is perhaps TRBD1 (6 bases). The germline V and J ends were trimmed by 8 bases and 3 bases, with 15 bases remaining between them. CDR3 length: 14 amino acids. Germline CDR1 and CDR2: SNHLY and FYNNEI. The CDR3 sequence is CASHTGRGTDTQYF. CDR3 in DNA: TGTGCCAGCCACACAGGAAGGGGGACAGATACGCAGTATTTT.

The chain couples TRBV5-1 to TRBJ1-1; D is unresolved. The CDR3 sequence is 14 residues long. V lost 2 bases, J lost 3 bases, and 11 bases lay in between. CDR1 SGHRS and CDR2 YFSETQ come from the germline V gene. CDR3 nucleotide sequence: TGCGCCAGCAGCTTCTCGGGTGGGCACACTGAAGCTTTCTTT. Its protein is CASSFSGGHTEAFF.

CDR3 loop: CSATPAGTENLMNTEAFF. In nucleotides, the CDR3 is TGCAGTGCTACCCCCGCCGGGACAGAGAACCTCATGAACACTGAAGCTTTCTTT. The chain recombines TRBV20-1 with TRBJ1-1; 7 bases align to TRBD1. The CDR3 runs 18 residues. Germline loops: CDR1 DFQATT, CDR2 SNEGSKA (reference sequence). V lost 4 bases and J lost 0; bases outside the gene matches: 17.

The V and J genes are TRBV19 and TRBJ2-1; D not resolved. The CDR3 loop spans 11 amino acids. Germline V gene data show CDR1 as LNHDA and CDR2 as SQIVND (reference sequence). Trimming cost V 9 bases and J 8 bases, with 11 bases left between them. This CDR3 is CASLGIYEQFF. The DNA for the CDR3 is TGTGCCAGCCTTGGAATCTATGAGCAGTTCTTC.

The rearrangement joins TRBV19 to TRBJ2-1; 11 nucleotides match TRBD2. Germline V gene data show CDR1 as LNHDA and CDR2 as SQIVND (reference sequence). CDR3 length equals 15 residues. Trimming removed 6 bases from V and 3 bases from J; junction bases left unmatched: 4. The CDR3 spells CASRPGLADYNEQFF. The CDR3 bases are TGTGCCAGTAGACCGGGACTAGCGGACTACAATGAGCAGTTCTTC.